These 30 T cell receptor beta chains were all obtained from the same sample, sequenced in a study of blood T cell repertoires in COVID-19. TCRdb keeps only in-frame clones here, not all; method: immunoSEQ multiplex PCR. Found here are about 110,000 clones, roughly 70% of them singletons; the top ten hold less than 2%. Material for sequencing was peripheral blood. These receptors were obtained from a woman aged 40-49 years with acute or convalescent COVID-19.

The V gene is TRBV6-2 or TRBV6-3, the J gene TRBJ2-1; perhaps TRBD1 as D (5 bases). V shed 5 bases and J shed 9 bases, with 14 bases lying between them. There are 13 residues in the CDR3. Per the germline V gene, CDR1 is MNHEY and CDR2 is SVGEGT. The CDR3 protein is CASSPVGLGEQFF. The CDR3 DNA reads as TGTGCCAGCAGTCCGGTGGGGCTGGGTGAGCAGTTCTTC.

The J gene is TRBJ2-1, the V gene TRBV7-9, with a weak D call TRBD2 (6 bases). Germline CDR1 SEHNR, CDR2 FQNEAQ (reference sequence). Trimming removed 4 bases from V and 4 bases from J, with 14 bases in between. CDR3 length: 15 residues. The CDR3 here is CASSSRDFEYNEQFF. The DNA of the CDR3 is TGTGCCAGCAGCTCCCGGGACTTCGAGTACAATGAGCAGTTCTTC.

The J gene is TRBJ2-3, the V gene TRBV4-3, with 7 bases that match TRBD1. CDR1 and CDR2 from the germline V gene are LGHNA and YSLEER. This CDR3 is built from 16 residues. Trimming took 1 base from V and 0 from J; bases not matched to a gene: 4. The CDR3 DNA follows: TGCGCCAGCAGCCAAGCAGGGGGAGCTAGCACAGATACGCAGTATTTT. Translation: CASSQAGGASTDTQYF.

The CDR3 sequence: CASSQGPRVSEETQYF. CDR3 coding DNA: TGCGCCAGCAGCCAAGGTCCCCGGGTATCCGAAGAGACCCAGTACTTC. The J gene is TRBJ2-5, the V gene TRBV4-1; D is unclear. From germline, CDR1 is MGHRA and CDR2 YSYEKL. This CDR3 has 16 residues. V was pared by 1 base and J by 3 bases, with 15 bases between.

The chain carries TRBV6-6 and TRBJ1-2; D call uncertain. The CDR3 consists of 12 residues. V dropped 6 bases and J dropped 5 bases, with 10 bases sitting between them. Germline values: CDR1 MNHNY, CDR2 SVGAGI (reference sequence). CDR3 sequence: CASRPGLYGYTF. The CDR3 nucleotides are TGTGCCAGCAGACCCGGACTATATGGCTACACCTTC.

V is TRBV19 and J is TRBJ2-1, with 8 bases matching TRBD1. Germline lookup yields CDR1 LNHDA and CDR2 SQIVND (reference sequence). Trimming removed 6 bases from V and 7 bases from J; junction bases left unmatched: 5. This CDR3 is 13 amino acids long. This chain's CDR3 is CASRRDRNNEQFF. CDR3 sequence (DNA): TGTGCCAGTAGACGGGACAGGAATAATGAGCAGTTCTTC.

The genes are TRBV7-9 and TRBJ2-3; no firm D call. In germline, CDR1 is SEHNR, CDR2 FQNEAQ (reference sequence). Deletions cut 1 base from V and 0 bases from J, with 5 bases between. The CDR3 runs 14 residues. This CDR3 is CASSLDSSTDTQYF. CDR3 nucleotides: TGTGCCAGCAGCTTAGATTCGAGCACAGATACGCAGTATTTT.

CDR3 sequence reads: CAISVGISNQPQHF. CDR3 coding DNA: TGTGCCATCAGTGTCGGGATAAGCAATCAGCCCCAGCATTTT. This chain connects TRBV10-3 to TRBJ1-5; unclear D gene. The length of the CDR3 is 14 residues. Germline CDR1 ENHRY, CDR2 SYGVKD. Between the trimmed V and J ends, which lost 4 bases and 1 base, there was a span of 8 bases.

V is TRBV7-9 and J is TRBJ1-4; tentative D call: TRBD1 (5 bases). The CDR3 consists of 17 residues. V gave up 4 bases and J gave up 0 bases, with 15 bases separating them. The V gene's germline CDR1 is SEHNR and CDR2 FQNEAQ (reference sequence). This CDR3 is CASSWVLGTATNEKLFF. The CDR3 nucleotides read TGTGCCAGCAGCTGGGTGCTTGGGACTGCAACTAATGAAAAACTGTTTTTT.

V is TRBV5-8 and J is TRBJ1-5; maybe TRBD1 (6 bases). There are 16 residues in the CDR3. Germline CDR1 and CDR2: SGHTS and YDEGEE. V lost 2 bases, J lost 1 base, and 13 bases lay in between. The CDR3 bases are TGTGCCAGCAGCTTTATGGGGGCGGAGAGCAATCAGCCCCAGCATTTT. Protein: CASSFMGAESNQPQHF. The full variable domain, its missing parts supplied by reference TRBV5-8 and TRBJ1-5, is EAGVTQSPTHLIKTRGQQATLRCSPISGHTSVYWYQQALGLGLQFLLWYDEGEERNRGNFPPRFSGRQFPNYSSELNVNALELEDSALYLCASSFMGAESNQPQHFGDGTRLSIL.

The rearrangement uses TRBV24-1 and TRBJ1-5; D uncertain. This CDR3 is built from 14 residues. The germline V gene encodes CDR1 KGHDR and CDR2 SFDVKD. V was shortened by 5 bases and J by 5 bases, with 12 bases between the two germline ends. CDR3 amino acids: CATSGPNRDQPQHF. CDR3 nucleotides: TGTGCCACCAGTGGACCCAACCGGGATCAGCCCCAGCATTTT.

This clone occurred once. The chain uses TRBV28 and TRBJ2-7, with D possibly matching TRBD1 (6 bases). This CDR3 region has 14 residues. Germline CDR1 MDHEN, CDR2 SYDVKM. Trimming stripped 10 bases from V and 0 bases from J, with 16 bases between. Written as DNA, the CDR3 is TGTGCCACCCTGGGGGCTGGGGGCTCCTACGAGCAGTACTTC. This encodes CATLGAGGSYEQYF.

V usage is TRBV4-3 and J usage is TRBJ2-2, with TRBD2 matching 9 bases. Germline V lookup: CDR1 LGHNA, CDR2 YSLEER. J was trimmed by 4 bases and V by 0 bases; bases with no gene match: 6. CDR3 length equals 17 residues. The CDR3 DNA sequence: TGCGCCAGCAGCCAAGAAGGCGGGAGGGTAGGCACCGGGGAGCTGTTTTTT. Translating it yields CASSQEGGRVGTGELFF.

V is TRBV9 and J is TRBJ2-2; 9 bases line up with TRBD1. Losses at the gene ends were 0 bases for V and 6 bases for J; bases not matched to a gene: 9. The CDR3 contains 17 residues. Germline V CDR1 and CDR2: SGDLS, YYNGEE. CDR3 in amino acids: CASSVALTGQGPGELFF. CDR3 DNA sequence: TGTGCCAGCAGCGTAGCCCTGACGGGACAGGGCCCCGGGGAGCTGTTTTTT.

The gene calls are TRBV11-2 and TRBJ2-1; D might be TRBD2 (7 bases). Trimming pared 0 bases from V and 6 bases from J, leaving 15 bases between. This CDR3 spans 16 amino acids. Germline CDR1 is SGHAT and CDR2 is FQNNGV. CDR3 sequence: CASSLDEGGGFNEQFF. DNA of the CDR3: TGTGCCAGCAGCTTAGATGAGGGGGGGGGCTTCAATGAGCAGTTCTTC.

This chain joins TRBV5-1 and TRBJ1-1, with TRBD1 as a possible D gene (6 bases). Trimming removed 3 bases at V and 5 bases at J, with 26 bases between. The CDR3 has 18 amino acids. The germline V gene has CDR1 SGHRS and CDR2 YFSETQ. The CDR3 here is CASSSPPGRGISGTEAFF. For the CDR3, the DNA is TGCGCCAGCAGCTCCCCCCCGGGCAGGGGAATTAGTGGAACTGAAGCTTTCTTT. Full variable domain (missing parts from reference TRBV5-1 and TRBJ1-1): KAGVTQTPRYLIKTRGQQVTLSCSPISGHRSVSWYQQTPGQGLQFLFEYFSETQRNKGNFPGRFSGRQFSNSRSEMNVSTLELGDSALYLCASSSPPGRGISGTEAFFGQGTRLTVV.

This clone occurred a few times. This rearrangement joins TRBV11-2 to TRBJ2-1; D call uncertain. V was shortened by 0 bases and J by 0 bases, with 9 bases between the two germline ends. The germline V gene encodes CDR1 SGHAT and CDR2 FQNNGV. There are 16 residues in the CDR3. For the CDR3, the DNA is TGTGCCAGCAGCTTAGAACCCTCGAGCTCCTACAATGAGCAGTTCTTC. This translates into CASSLEPSSSYNEQFF.

The chain is built from TRBV6-5 and TRBJ2-7; D uncertain. Trimming cost V 4 bases and J 6 bases, with 10 bases left between them. Germline assignment: CDR1 MNHEY and CDR2 SVGAGI. The length of the CDR3 is 12 residues. CDR3 coding DNA: TGTGCCAGCAGTTCCAGTGGTTCCGAGCAGTACTTC. This translates into CASSSSGSEQYF.

The chain recombines TRBV28 with TRBJ2-2; 14 bases align to TRBD2. Trimming cost V 2 bases and J 3 bases; bases outside gene matches: 2. The CDR3 contains 17 residues. Germline lookup yields CDR1 MDHEN and CDR2 SYDVKM. The CDR3 reads CASSLAGLAGDTGELFF. The CDR3 DNA follows: TGTGCCAGCAGTTTAGCGGGACTAGCGGGGGACACCGGGGAGCTGTTTTTT.

This clone was observed a single time. The chain combines TRBV5-1 with TRBJ1-2; 7 bases fit TRBD1. Per the germline V gene, CDR1 is SGHRS and CDR2 is YFSETQ. The V and J ends lost 0 bases and 6 bases, in that order; junction bases with no gene match: 8. This CDR3 comprises 15 residues. The CDR3 region is CASSLGPGQGDGYTF. The DNA of the CDR3 is TGCGCCAGCAGCTTGGGCCCGGGGCAGGGGGATGGCTACACCTTC.

The V gene is TRBV5-1, the J gene TRBJ2-5; D uncertain. The CDR3 has 13 residues. The V and J ends lost 1 base and 5 bases respectively, with 9 bases between them. Germline CDR1 and CDR2: SGHRS and YFSETQ. The CDR3 sequence: CASSLSQAETQYF. As DNA, the CDR3 is TGCGCCAGCAGCTTGAGTCAGGCGGAGACCCAGTACTTC.

The chain couples TRBV7-2 to TRBJ2-7; possibly TRBD2 for D (6 bases). The CDR3 length is 16 residues. The V end lost 1 base, the J end lost 3 bases, and 16 bases lay between the germline ends. Per the germline V gene, CDR1 is SGHTA and CDR2 is FQGNSA. The CDR3 region is CASSLVGTGKLYEQYF. For the CDR3, the DNA is TGTGCCAGCAGCTTAGTGGGGACTGGGAAGCTCTACGAGCAGTACTTC.

This clone was found a few times. This sequence joins TRBV7-9 and TRBJ1-3; D may be TRBD1 (5 bases). Trimming took off 1 base at V and 1 base at J, with 5 bases between the two ends. Germline assignment: CDR1 SEHNR and CDR2 FQNEAQ (reference sequence). CDR3 length: 14 residues. DNA of the CDR3: TGTGCCAGCAGCTTAGGGACATCTGGAAACACCATATATTTT. Its protein product is CASSLGTSGNTIYF.

This clone has a count of ten or more. In DNA, the CDR3 is TGTGCCAGCAGTCGGGAATCCGGTAGCAATCAGCCCCAGCATTTT. Its protein product is CASSRESGSNQPQHF. This chain uses TRBV6-4 with TRBJ1-5, with D uncertain. Germline assignment: CDR1 MRHNA and CDR2 SNTAGT. Trimming took off 5 bases at V and 0 bases at J, with 11 bases between the two ends. The CDR3 totals 15 residues.

V gene TRBV2 combines with J gene TRBJ1-1, with D tentatively TRBD1 (6 bases). The V gene lost 3 bases and the J gene lost 0 bases, with 11 bases spanning the gap. From germline, CDR1 is SNHLY and CDR2 FYNNEI. There are 15 residues in the CDR3. CDR3 sequence reads: CASSDQGLLNTEAFF. The CDR3 nucleotides are TGTGCCAGCAGTGATCAGGGGCTGTTGAACACTGAAGCTTTCTTT.

The chain is built from TRBV5-1 and TRBJ2-2, with TRBD1 matching 7 bases. The CDR3 runs to 14 residues. In germline, CDR1 is SGHRS, CDR2 YFSETQ. V lost 8 bases, J lost 8 bases, and 12 bases stayed unmatched. Here the CDR3 reads CASSQGPTGGELFF. The CDR3 bases are TGCGCCAGTTCCCAGGGCCCGACAGGGGGGGAGCTGTTTTTT.

J is TRBJ2-7 and V is TRBV27; a weak D match, TRBD1 (5 bases). Germline V CDR1 and CDR2: MNHEY, SMNVEV (reference sequence). The V and J ends lost 8 bases and 4 bases respectively, with 15 bases between them. The length of the CDR3 is 13 residues. Here the CDR3 DNA reads TGTGCCAGCTCCCTCAGGGTATCGTACGAGCAGTACTTC. As protein: CASSLRVSYEQYF.

This sequence joins TRBV12-5 and TRBJ2-1; 12 positions match TRBD2. The CDR3 is 15 amino acids. V lost 6 bases, J lost 6 bases, and 6 bases stayed unmatched. From germline, CDR1 is LGHNT and CDR2 FRNRAP. CDR3 in amino acids: CASGPTSGGPNEQFF. DNA of the CDR3: TGTGCTAGTGGCCCGACTAGCGGGGGACCCAATGAGCAGTTCTTC.

Many counts were recorded for this clone. The V call is TRBV7-2, the J call TRBJ2-3, with no clear D. The CDR3 runs 15 residues. Per the germline V gene, CDR1 is SGHTA and CDR2 is FQGNSA. V was trimmed by 3 bases and J by 2 bases, leaving 12 bases between them. CDR3 amino acids: CASSLVLAFTDTQYF. DNA of the CDR3: TGTGCCAGCAGCTTGGTTTTAGCCTTCACAGATACGCAGTATTTT.

The V and J genes are TRBV29-1 and TRBJ1-3, with a possible D match to TRBD1 (6 bases). This CDR3 contains 14 residues. Germline V gene lookup returns CDR1 SQVTM and CDR2 ANQGSEA. V gave up 6 bases and J gave up 0 bases, with 12 bases separating them. This chain's CDR3 is CSVGGQSSGNTIYF. CDR3 nucleotide sequence: TGCAGCGTGGGGGGGCAAAGCTCTGGAAACACCATATATTTT.